Listed below are T cell receptor beta chains from one sample, sequenced in a study of cytomegalovirus exposure and HLA in healthy donors. Here immunoSEQ multiplex PCR was the method, and the copy in TCRdb shows in-frame clones only, minus some. The sample lists around 160,000 clones; roughly 83% were seen once. What was sequenced was PBMCs. Every receptor here comes from a man aged 25-40 years in good health and CMV-seropositive. Both conserved end residues are part of each CDR3. The D gene is left open where the match is weak. Only part of the rows carry a size: once, few, many, or a class if the clone is expanded.

CDR3 length	clone size	V gene	J gene	D gene	CDR3 DNA	CDR3 protein
16	.	TRBV7-7	TRBJ2-3	TRBD2	TGTGCTAGCAGCCGGGGGGCTAGCGGGAGCACAGATACGCAGTATTTT	CASSRGASGSTDTQYF
14	.	TRBV18	TRBJ2-7	TRBD2	TGTGCCAGCTCGGGAGGGACGGTCTCCTACGAGCAGTACTTC	CASSGGTVSYEQYF
15	.	TRBV9	TRBJ2-5	TRBD2	TGTGCCAGCAGCGTAGGGACTAGCGGGAGTGAGACCCAGTACTTC	CASSVGTSGSETQYF
12	.	TRBV11-2	TRBJ1-2	.	TGTGCCAGCACCACAGGGACCTATGGCTACACCTTC	CASTTGTYGYTF
13	.	TRBV28	TRBJ1-2	.	TGTGCCAGCAGTTTGACAGAGCCCTATGGCTACACCTTC	CASSLTEPYGYTF
15	.	TRBV5-5	TRBJ2-3	.	TGTGCCAGCAGCCCCGTGGGGCGTAGCACAGATACGCAGTATTTT	CASSPVGRSTDTQYF
14	.	TRBV11-2	TRBJ2-7	TRBD1	TGTGCCAGCAGCAGACAGGGGGGGCCCTACGAGCAGTACTTC	CASSRQGGPYEQYF
16	.	TRBV7-6	TRBJ1-5	TRBD1	TGTGCCAGCAGCCGAGACAGGGATCCGGGAAAGGGGCCCCAGCATTTT	CASSRDRDPGKGPQHF
14	few	TRBV6-6	TRBJ1-4	TRBD1	TGTGCCAGCAGGCTAGGACAGGGTCCAGAAAAACTGTTTTTT	CASRLGQGPEKLFF
14	once	TRBV10-3	TRBJ2-3	.	TGTGCCATCAGTGAGTTTGTAAACCCTACAGCGCAGTATTTT	CAISEFVNPTAQYF
14	many	TRBV6-5	TRBJ2-7	.	TGTGCCAGCAGTTCGATAGGGGCTACCTACGAGCAGTACTTC	CASSSIGATYEQYF
15	.	TRBV5-1	TRBJ1-1	TRBD1	TGCGCCAGCAGCTTGTCTACAGGGGCGGCCACTGAAGCTTTCTTT	CASSLSTGAATEAFF
13	.	TRBV9	TRBJ2-1	.	TGTGCCAGCGCGGGGGCCCCAAACAATGAGCAGTTCTTC	CASAGAPNNEQFF
14	many	TRBV7-2	TRBJ1-6	.	TGTGCCAGCAGCGAGAACTACTATAATTCACCCCTCCACTTT	CASSENYYNSPLHF
15	once	TRBV5-1	TRBJ2-7	TRBD1	TGCGCCAGCAGCTTCTCTTCGGGACAGACCTACGAGCAGTACTTC	CASSFSSGQTYEQYF
16	.	TRBV28	TRBJ1-2	.	TGTGCCAGCAGCCCCGCCGGGGGGGTTACTAACTATGGCTACACCTTC	CASSPAGGVTNYGYTF
14	.	TRBV6-1	TRBJ1-1	TRBD1	TGTGCCAGCACCAAACAGGGGGAGAACACTGAAGCTTTCTTT	CASTKQGENTEAFF
16	.	TRBV5-6	TRBJ2-7	.	TGTGCCAGCAGCTTTCTGGTCTGGGCGAGCTCCTACGAGCAGTACTTC	CASSFLVWASSYEQYF
16	.	TRBV19	TRBJ2-3	TRBD1	TGTGCCAGTAGTCTCAGGGGGCGCGGAGGGACAGATACGCAGTATTTT	CASSLRGRGGTDTQYF
17	.	TRBV7-2	TRBJ2-3	TRBD2	TGTGCCAGCAGCTACCAACTAGCGGCGACAAACACAGATACGCAGTATTTT	CASSYQLAATNTDTQYF
16	.	TRBV2	TRBJ2-7	TRBD1	TGTGCCAGCGGCACCTCAACCCCGGGACAGTCCTACGAGCAGTACTTC	CASGTSTPGQSYEQYF
15	.	TRBV6-1	TRBJ1-6	.	TGTGCCAGCAGTGAAGCGCGCCAGGGTAATTCACCCCTCCACTTT	CASSEARQGNSPLHF
14	.	TRBV29-1	TRBJ2-3	TRBD1	TGCAGCGTCGAGCGGACAGGGAAGGCAGATACGCAGTATTTT	CSVERTGKADTQYF
16	once	TRBV5-8	TRBJ1-2	.	TGTGCCAGCAGCCCGGGGAGGCGAGGAGCTAACTATGGCTACACCTTC	CASSPGRRGANYGYTF
16	few	TRBV28	TRBJ1-1	.	TGTGCCAGCATCAACCTCTTTGGGGGAGGGAACACTGAAGCTTTCTTT	CASINLFGGGNTEAFF
16	.	TRBV4-2	TRBJ1-4	.	TGTGCCAGCAGCCAAGATCCCGGGATGGGAGGGGAAAAACTGTTTTTT	CASSQDPGMGGEKLFF
19	.	TRBV5-8	TRBJ2-2	TRBD2	TGTGCCAGCAGCCCACTCGATTATAGCGGGAGCCGGGGAAACGGGGAGCTGTTTTTT	CASSPLDYSGSRGNGELFF
17	.	TRBV7-2	TRBJ2-2	.	TGTGCCAGCAGCCTGATCAGAGCGGTGCTGAACACCGGGGAGCTGTTTTTT	CASSLIRAVLNTGELFF
13	.	TRBV13	TRBJ1-6	.	TGTGCCAGCAGCTTAAGGTCCCCGGGGCCCCTCCACTTT	CASSLRSPGPLHF